This entry lists 11 T cell receptor beta chains sequenced from one sample in a study of control samples from healthy donors and cancer patients. Profiled with immunoSEQ multiplex PCR; TCRdb holds only in-frame clones, not every one. Of almost 85,000 clones in the sample, around 83% were seen once. Sequencing was done on a sample of PBMCs. The receptors were gathered from a man in his 60s with head and neck cancer.

CDR3 in DNA: TGTGCCAGCTCCCTGGGAGGGGTCACTGAAGCTTTCTTT. It translates to CASSLGGVTEAFF. This chain links TRBV18 with TRBJ1-1, with a possible D match to TRBD1 (5 bases). This CDR3 is 13 amino acids long. CDR1 and CDR2 from the germline V gene are KGHSH and LQKENI. V lost 6 bases to trimming and J lost 4 bases, with 12 bases between them.

The V and J genes are TRBV3-1 (or the pseudogene TRBV3-2) and TRBJ1-1; D gene ambiguous. The CDR3 runs 16 residues. V lost 7 bases and J lost 5, with 23 bases in between. Germline V lookup: CDR1 LGHDT, CDR2 YNNKEL (reference sequence). CDR3 sequence: CASTEGLGPVDTEAFF. DNA of the CDR3: TGTGCCAGCACCGAGGGCCTCGGCCCTGTGGATACTGAAGCTTTCTTT.

Only a few counts were recorded for this clone. This chain's CDR3 is CASSQSGSDEQYF. The CDR3 bases are TGTGCCAGCAGCCAGAGCGGGAGTGACGAGCAGTACTTC. V is TRBV3-1 (or the pseudogene TRBV3-2) and J is TRBJ2-7; TRBD2 matches at 8 bases. The CDR3 consists of 13 residues. J was trimmed by 5 bases and V by 3 bases; bases with no gene match: 3. The V gene's germline CDR1 is LGHDT and CDR2 YNNKEL (reference sequence).

The rearrangement uses TRBV24-1 and TRBJ1-2; the D gene is possibly TRBD1 (5 bases). Germline V gene data show CDR1 as KGHDR and CDR2 as SFDVKD. The CDR3 runs 15 residues. The V gene lost 3 bases and the J gene lost 2 bases, with 12 bases spanning the gap. The CDR3 DNA is TGTGCCACCAGTGATCCTACGACAGAAAACTATGGCTACACCTTC. It codes for CATSDPTTENYGYTF.

V is TRBV19 and J is TRBJ1-1, with TRBD1 identical over 7 bases. The CDR3 is 15 residues long. V dropped 3 bases and J dropped 6; count of bases not matched to a gene: 10. CDR1 and CDR2 (germline): LNHDA, SQIVND (reference sequence). The CDR3 loop reads CASSIREGQRAEAFF. The CDR3 DNA follows: TGTGCCAGTAGTATTAGGGAGGGACAGCGGGCTGAAGCTTTCTTT.

V is TRBV18 and J is TRBJ1-2; possible D gene TRBD1, 6 bases. The CDR3 spans 17 residues. Germline lookup yields CDR1 KGHSH and CDR2 LQKENI. V was shortened by 0 bases and J by 1 base, with 15 bases between the two germline ends. CDR3: CASSPPQRGVGNYGYTF. DNA of the CDR3: TGTGCCAGCTCACCACCTCAAAGGGGGGTAGGTAACTATGGCTACACCTTC. The full variable domain, in which reference TRBV18 and TRBJ1-2 provide the parts outside the CDR3, is NAGVMQNPRHLVRRRGQEARLRCSPMKGHSHVYWYRQLPEEGLKFMVYLQKENIIDESGMPKERFSAEFPKEGPSILRIQQVVRGDSAAYFCASSPPQRGVGNYGYTFGSGTRLTVV.

This sequence joins TRBV6-1 and TRBJ2-1, with TRBD2 matching 10 bases. The CDR3 contains 17 residues. V gave up 4 bases and J gave up 4 bases; unmatched junction bases: 10. Germline V lookup: CDR1 MNHNS, CDR2 SASEGT. DNA for the CDR3: TGTGCCAGCAGTGTCAAAAAGACTAGCGGGCATTACAATGAGCAGTTCTTC. The encoded protein is CASSVKKTSGHYNEQFF.

CDR3 protein: CASSLFGTGGYYNSPLHF. In nucleotides, the CDR3 is TGTGCCAGCAGCCTTTTCGGGACAGGGGGTTATTATAATTCACCCCTCCACTTT. The chain has TRBV5-5 and TRBJ1-6, with 11 bases identical to TRBD1. Germline V gene data show CDR1 as SGHKS and CDR2 as YYEKEE (reference sequence). V was clipped by 4 bases and J by 4 bases; unmatched bases: 10. This CDR3 contains 18 residues.

This rearrangement joins TRBV18 to TRBJ2-7; 10 positions agree with TRBD2. The V gene's germline CDR1 is KGHSH and CDR2 LQKENI. V was pared by 3 bases and J by 1 base, with 3 bases of the junction left unmatched. This CDR3 contains 15 residues. The CDR3 bases are TGTGCCAGCTCACCGGCTAGCGGGAGTTCCTACGAGCAGTACTTC. This codes for CASSPASGSSYEQYF.

V usage is TRBV7-9 and J usage is TRBJ1-4, with D perhaps matching TRBD1 (6 bases). Between the trimmed V and J ends, which lost 3 bases and 4 bases, there was a span of 9 bases. This CDR3 region has 14 residues. From germline, CDR1 is SEHNR and CDR2 FQNEAQ (reference sequence). In nucleotides, the CDR3 is TGTGCCAGCAGCTTCTGGACAGATAATGAAAAACTGTTTTTT. Translated, it gives CASSFWTDNEKLFF.

J is TRBJ2-7 and V is TRBV19; TRBD1 aligns across 11 bases. There are 16 residues in the CDR3. The V gene's germline CDR1 is LNHDA and CDR2 SQIVND (reference sequence). The ends lost 9 bases at V and 6 bases at J; junction bases unmatched: 16. The CDR3 DNA reads TGTGCCAGCGCCGACCCCTCCGGGACAGGGGGGCCCGAGCAGTACTTC. Residues: CASADPSGTGGPEQYF. The whole variable domain, filled in from reference TRBV19 and TRBJ2-7, reads DGGITQSPKYLFRKEGQNVTLSCEQNLNHDAMYWYRQDPGQGLRLIYYSQIVNDFQKGDIAEGYSVSREKKESFPLTVTSAQKNPTAFYLCASADPSGTGGPEQYFGPGTRLTVT.